Given below is one TCR beta chain in context. This clonotype has only a few counts. This clone's antigen is unknown. Base quality data are lacking; no much larger clone is found one base away. Donors were a few dozen systemically healthy Caucasian individuals from Russia aged roughly 6 to 95 years. Around 9.8 milliliters of peripheral blood were collected from each donor into EDTA-treated Vacutainer tubes. Ficoll-Paque density-gradient centrifugation was used to isolate PBMCs, with at least 7 million obtained per sample. Trizol reagent was used to extract total RNA from the PBMCs, yielding at least 6 micrograms per sample. The percentages of naive CD45RAhigh/CD27high T cells were determined by flow cytometry on a PBMC aliquot from every donor. The data were taken from a study of blood T cells in healthy people across ages (dated by TCRdb to 2013 to 2016). Context from the whole study: In model experiments, roughly one uniquely barcoded TCR beta cDNA molecule per two T cells was captured by template switching. Donors of different ages were randomly distributed across sequencing lanes to avoid experimental bias. The donors were split into four age groups: young (average around 16 years), middle-aged (about 40), aged (roughly 68) and long-lived (82). The study analyzed two additional independent replicas of 1 million unique cDNA reads from the same blood draw for two donors, one aged 18 to 29 and one aged 80 or older. Using deep sequencing normalized with unique cDNA molecular identifiers, the study measured how TCR beta repertoire diversity changes with age.

Libraries came from 5' RACE. A second 7 to 11 cycle PCR used a sample-barcoded 5' primer and a J-beta primer mix. Each TCR beta cDNA molecule received a unique molecular identifier from a template-switch 5' adaptor carrying 12 random nucleotides. At least 2.5 million CDR3-containing paired-end reads were obtained from each sample. All of the RNA was converted into first-strand cDNA using the Mint cDNA synthesis kit, with a TRBC-specific oligonucleotide serving as the primer. Following uracil-DNA glycosylase treatment, all cDNA underwent a first 18-cycle PCR with the universal primers M1SS and BC2_uni_R. In the source study's methods: Each sample was normalized by randomly selecting 1 million high-quality reads, each carrying a distinct molecular identifier. Reads with shared molecular identifiers were discarded instead of being binned into consensus sequences. MiTCR, run with a Q25 quality threshold and the strictest error-elimination algorithm, handled CDR3 identification, clonotype clustering and error correction. A nonparametric unseen species model with Euler transformation was used to estimate a lower bound on total TCR beta diversity. TCRdb reran the public reads through fastp at Q25 and MiXCR, keeping productive beta chains. Records with the same CDR3 protein are collapsed into one entry carrying the most frequent genes and DNA. For this entry, the V and J calls and clone size follow TCRdb and not the study's own pipeline. The sample table contains some 1,800,000 distinct CDR3 sequences; only one count was recorded for about 39% of them. The top ten clonotypes cover about 21% of the sample.

General findings and caveats noted by the study authors: Because donor CMV infection status was unknown, age-related changes in expanded clonotypes were potentially confounded. The percentage of naive T cells measured by flow cytometry correlated strongly with observed TCR beta diversity. Because profiling used bulk unsorted PBMCs, naive and antigen-experienced compartments could not be compared conclusively. As age increased, observed TCR beta diversity per million T cells dropped in a roughly linear way, and a significant reduction was already evident by age around 41. Compared with the aged group, the long-lived group had more naive CD4+ T cells, fewer expanded clones and increased TCR diversity, suggesting age selection. Estimates of total diversity based on one million sequenced T cells were considered lower bounds and underestimates.

The TCR originated in a human donor in good health. The material sequenced was blood.

This receptor carries the CDR3 CASSQTSPPQGGTQYF. DNA sequence: TGTGCCAGCAGCCAAACCTCACCACCACAGGGTGGTACGCAGTATTTT. The sequence links TRBV4-2 to TRBJ2-3; the best D guess is TRBD1, with 6 bases matching. The CDR3 covers 16 residues, taking in both the cysteine and the phenylalanine. The kept DNA is CDR3 alone, 48 bases in frame from the first base. V was cut back by 2 bases and J by 8 bases, leaving a gap of 20 bases between them. Sequences LGHNA (CDR1) and YNFKEQ (CDR2) are obtained from the germline V gene.